These 27 T cell receptor beta chains were all obtained from the same sample, sequenced in a study of graft-versus-host responses after intestinal transplantation. Some clones are missing from TCRdb's copy, which holds only in-frame ones; the method was immunoSEQ multiplex PCR. In the table there are approximately 82,000 clones, around 93% of which are singletons. These receptors lack a known antigen. Source: unstimulated CD8+ T cells sorted from spleen or lymph node cells, taken before transplant. The receptors originated from a human donor who was the organ donor for an intestinal transplant.

This rearrangement joins TRBV27 to TRBJ2-7; 9 bases line up with TRBD2. The germline gives CDR1 MNHEY, CDR2 SMNVEV (reference sequence). The CDR3 spans 14 residues. With V trimmed by 3 bases and J by 2 bases, 2 bases remained unmatched. The CDR3 DNA reads TGTGCCAGCAGTTTTCTAGCGGGACCCTACGAGCAGTACTTC. It yields the protein CASSFLAGPYEQYF.

This clone appeared once. This rearrangement joins TRBV28 to TRBJ2-2; 7 nucleotides align to TRBD1. With V trimmed by 8 bases and J by 1 base, 4 bases remained unmatched. The CDR3 consists of 14 residues. CDR1 is MDHEN, CDR2 SYDVKM, per germline. DNA of the CDR3: TGTGCCAGCTTCACAGGGGTGAACACCGGGGAGCTGTTTTTT. This codes for CASFTGVNTGELFF.

The gene calls are TRBV7-8 and TRBJ2-4, with D maybe TRBD2 (7 bases). V was shortened by 2 bases and J by 0 bases, with 14 bases between the two germline ends. Germline V gene lookup returns CDR1 SGHVS and CDR2 FQNEAQ. There are 17 residues in the CDR3. The CDR3 bases are TGTGCCAGCAGCTTAAGGGGGGGGGCCCTAGCCAAAAACATTCAGTACTTC. Translating it yields CASSLRGGALAKNIQYF. The full variable domain, its missing parts supplied by reference TRBV7-8 and TRBJ2-4, is GAGVSQSPRYKVAKRGQDVALRCDPISGHVSLFWYQQALGQGPEFLTYFQNEAQLDKSGLPSDRFFAERPEGSVSTLKIQRTQQEDSAVYLCASSLRGGALAKNIQYFGAGTRLSVL.

V is TRBV28 and J is TRBJ2-5, with D tentatively TRBD1 (6 bases). The CDR3 totals 12 residues. The V gene lost 6 bases and the J gene lost 5 bases, with 10 bases spanning the gap. Germline loops: CDR1 MDHEN, CDR2 SYDVKM. The CDR3 DNA follows: TGTGCCAGCAGCCGCACAGGGGAGACCCAGTACTTC. This gives the protein CASSRTGETQYF.

The V and J genes are TRBV9 and TRBJ2-5; D is perhaps TRBD2 (6 bases). V dropped 0 bases and J dropped 4 bases, with 10 bases sitting between them. The CDR3 consists of 14 residues. CDR1 and CDR2 (germline): SGDLS, YYNGEE. The CDR3 here is CASSVGGGIETQYF. In nucleotides, the CDR3 is TGTGCCAGCAGCGTAGGTGGGGGGATAGAGACCCAGTACTTC.

CDR3 in DNA: TGTGCCAGCAGCTTAGATCGGGTACAGGAAAATCAGCCCCAGCATTTT. Amino acids: CASSLDRVQENQPQHF. V is TRBV11-3 and J is TRBJ1-5; TRBD1 might be the D (5 bases). Trimming removed 0 bases at V and 4 bases at J, with 13 bases between. The CDR3 is 16 residues long. In germline, CDR1 is SGHNT, CDR2 YENEEA.

The chain combines TRBV6-1 with TRBJ2-3; D uncertain. CDR3 length: 16 residues. Trimming cost V 1 base and J 1 base, with 12 bases left between them. Looked up from germline, CDR1 is MNHNS and CDR2 is SASEGT. The CDR3 protein is CASSEGLVVGTDTQYF. The CDR3 DNA follows: TGTGCCAGCAGTGAAGGGTTAGTGGTTGGCACAGATACGCAGTATTTT.

The count of this clone is one. The gene calls are TRBV9 and TRBJ2-5; 8 bases line up with TRBD2. V lost 0 bases and J lost 1; bases outside the gene matches: 17. Per the germline V gene, CDR1 is SGDLS and CDR2 is YYNGEE. CDR3 size: 20 residues. CDR3 loop: CASSVDGGAGVYPSQETQYF. Here the CDR3 DNA reads TGTGCCAGCAGCGTAGATGGTGGAGCGGGAGTGTACCCCAGCCAAGAGACCCAGTACTTC.

The CDR3 sequence is CASSSRVGRARAGELFF. Written as DNA, the CDR3 is TGTGCCAGCAGCTCCCGAGTAGGCCGAGCACGGGCCGGGGAGCTGTTTTTT. The rearrangement joins TRBV9 to TRBJ2-2; D gene unclear. Trimming pared 4 bases from V and 6 bases from J, leaving 22 bases between. The CDR3 loop spans 17 amino acids. The V gene's germline CDR1 is SGDLS and CDR2 YYNGEE.

The chain combines TRBV7-8 with TRBJ2-7; D perhaps matches TRBD1 (6 bases). The germline CDR1 and CDR2 sequences are SGHVS and FQNEAQ. V lost 5 bases, J lost 3 bases, and 14 bases lay in between. The CDR3 consists of 14 residues. CDR3 DNA sequence: TGTGCCAGCAGCCAAAACCGGGACAACTACGAGCAGTACTTC. Amino acid sequence: CASSQNRDNYEQYF.

J is TRBJ1-1 and V is TRBV5-6; TRBD1 might be the D (5 bases). CDR3 length: 15 residues. V lost 0 bases and J 9 bases, leaving 18 bases between the germline ends. Germline V CDR1 and CDR2: SGHDT, YYEEEE. The CDR3 reads CASSLDITRQNKAFF. CDR3 in DNA: TGTGCCAGCAGCTTGGACATAACCAGACAGAATAAAGCTTTCTTT.

The chain uses TRBV28 and TRBJ1-5; 7 positions agree with TRBD1. This CDR3 spans 14 amino acids. Germline assignment: CDR1 MDHEN and CDR2 SYDVKM. V gave up 8 bases and J gave up 2 bases; unmatched junction bases: 6. The CDR3 protein is CASGWTGGNQPQHF. The DNA for the CDR3 is TGTGCCAGCGGGTGGACAGGCGGCAATCAGCCCCAGCATTTT.

The chain couples TRBV7-6 to TRBJ2-7; unclear D gene. Germline assignment: CDR1 SGHVS and CDR2 FNYEAQ. The CDR3 loop spans 14 amino acids. With 2 bases removed from V and 0 bases from J, the gap between germline ends came to 8 bases. CDR3 region: CASSLISSSYEQYF. In DNA form, the CDR3 reads TGTGCCAGCAGCTTAATCTCGAGCTCCTACGAGCAGTACTTC.

The chain carries TRBV27 and TRBJ2-5, with D tentatively TRBD2 (5 bases). Per germline, CDR1 MNHEY and CDR2 SMNVEV (reference sequence). The CDR3 runs 15 residues. V lost 6 bases to trimming and J lost 2 bases, with 16 bases between them. The CDR3 coding sequence is TGTGCCAGCAGACCCGTCCCAGCGGCTCAAGAGACCCAGTACTTC. Translated, it gives CASRPVPAAQETQYF.

CDR3 region: CASSLAGNTEAFF. The CDR3 coding sequence is TGTGCCAGCAGCTTAGCCGGGAACACTGAAGCTTTCTTT. V and J are TRBV7-8 and TRBJ1-1, with D unclear. CDR1 and CDR2 (germline): SGHVS, FQNEAQ. Trimming removed 0 bases from V and 1 base from J, with 3 bases in between. This CDR3 is 13 amino acids long.

The chain combines TRBV4-1 with TRBJ1-4; D gene ambiguous. Deletions cut 4 bases from V and 5 bases from J, with 17 bases between. Per the germline V gene, CDR1 is MGHRA and CDR2 is YSYEKL. The CDR3 sequence is 16 residues long. The CDR3 is CASSRDVGIGNEKLFF. The CDR3 region has the DNA TGCGCCAGCAGCCGTGACGTCGGGATTGGGAATGAAAAACTGTTTTTT.

V gene TRBV27 combines with J gene TRBJ2-3; D might be TRBD2 (6 bases). This CDR3 is 14 amino acids long. Trimming stripped 5 bases from V and 1 base from J, with 10 bases between. Germline CDR1 is MNHEY and CDR2 is SMNVEV (reference sequence). The CDR3: CASSHGGGTDTQYF. The CDR3 nucleotides are TGTGCCAGCAGTCACGGCGGGGGCACAGATACGCAGTATTTT.

The rearrangement joins TRBV4-2 to TRBJ2-1; 12 bases map to TRBD2. Germline V lookup: CDR1 LGHNA, CDR2 YNFKEQ. The V and J ends lost 1 base and 9 bases, in that order; junction bases with no gene match: 10. CDR3 length: 17 residues. CDR3: CASSQVPSGGAGGEQFF. The CDR3 DNA reads TGTGCCAGCAGCCAAGTACCTAGCGGGGGGGCCGGAGGTGAGCAGTTCTTC.

V gene TRBV4-1 combines with J gene TRBJ1-4; D remains ambiguous. The CDR3 is made up of 13 amino acids. Trimming took off 1 base at V and 6 bases at J, with 6 bases between the two ends. CDR1 and CDR2 (germline): MGHRA, YSYEKL. The CDR3: CASSQVQDEKLFF. In DNA form, the CDR3 reads TGCGCCAGCAGCCAAGTTCAGGATGAAAAACTGTTTTTT.

This chain links TRBV4-3 with TRBJ1-2, with a weak D call TRBD1 (5 bases). Deletions cut 4 bases from V and 3 bases from J, with 18 bases between. This CDR3 has 16 residues. CDR1 is LGHNA, CDR2 YSLEER, per germline. The CDR3 DNA reads as TGCGCCAGCAGCCCCAACCCAGGAGGGGACGACTATGGCTACACCTTC. It codes for CASSPNPGGDDYGYTF.

The V call is TRBV28, the J call TRBJ2-2, with a tentative D call TRBD1 (6 bases). V lost 5 bases and J lost 7, with 20 bases in between. Germline-derived CDR1 and CDR2 are MDHEN and SYDVKM. The CDR3 runs to 16 residues. The CDR3: CASSAVIGQKVGELFF. The DNA of the CDR3 is TGTGCCAGCAGTGCCGTTATCGGACAGAAGGTCGGGGAGCTGTTTTTT. Looking up the rest from reference TRBV28 and TRBJ2-2 gives the full variable domain: DVKVTQSSRYLVKRTGEKVFLECVQDMDHENMFWYRQDPGLGLRLIYFSYDVKMKEKGDIPEGYSVSREKKERFSLILESASTNQTSMYLCASSAVIGQKVGELFFGEGSRLTVL.

This chain connects TRBV7-2 to TRBJ2-1; 9 bases are shared with TRBD2. The CDR3 loop spans 16 amino acids. The J segment lost 9 bases and the V segment lost 2 bases, leaving 11 bases of the junction unmatched. CDR1 is SGHTA, CDR2 FQGNSA, per germline. The chain's CDR3 is CASSLRGLAPGAEQFF. In DNA, the CDR3 is TGTGCCAGCAGCTTAAGGGGACTAGCCCCGGGCGCTGAGCAGTTCTTC.

The gene calls are TRBV28 and TRBJ2-7; 8 bases are shared with TRBD2. The CDR3 spans 15 residues. V shed 3 bases, J shed 1 base, and the junction held 5 bases outside the gene matches. Germline-derived CDR1 and CDR2 are MDHEN and SYDVKM. The CDR3 loop reads CASSFSLAGSYEQYF. The CDR3 DNA reads TGTGCCAGCAGTTTCAGCCTAGCGGGTTCCTACGAGCAGTACTTC.

V is TRBV11-2 and J is TRBJ1-5; 12 nucleotides align to TRBD1. The ends lost 5 bases at V and 6 bases at J; junction bases unmatched: 14. CDR1 and CDR2 (germline): SGHAT, FQNNGV. The CDR3 sequence is 18 residues long. The CDR3 is CASSPQPGTGGLGQPQHF. CDR3 in DNA: TGTGCCAGCAGCCCACAACCCGGGACAGGGGGCCTGGGTCAGCCCCAGCATTTT.

V gene TRBV11-3 combines with J gene TRBJ2-7; maybe TRBD1 (6 bases). The V and J ends lost 4 bases and 6 bases respectively, with 16 bases between them. The germline V gene has CDR1 SGHNT and CDR2 YENEEA. The CDR3 has 14 residues. DNA of the CDR3: TGTGCCAGCAGCTCCCGGGACACGGTCTTCGAGCAGTACTTC. Residues: CASSSRDTVFEQYF.

The chain combines TRBV9 with TRBJ2-7, with D hard to call. CDR1 SGDLS and CDR2 YYNGEE come from the germline V gene. Trimming took 1 base from V and 3 from J, leaving 11 bases between them. This CDR3 is 14 amino acids long. CDR3 sequence reads: CASSVTFADYEQYF. DNA of the CDR3: TGTGCCAGCAGCGTAACGTTCGCGGACTACGAGCAGTACTTC.

This chain connects TRBV10-1 to TRBJ2-2; 14 nucleotides align to TRBD2. The CDR3 length is 18 residues. Germline CDR1 reads WNHNN; CDR2 reads SYGVQD (reference sequence). Germline trimming cut 6 bases from V and 1 base from J; bases unmatched to any gene: 7. DNA of the CDR3: TGCGCCAGCAGGTCGACTAGCGGGAGGGATCTGAACACCGGGGAGCTGTTTTTT. This gives the protein CASRSTSGRDLNTGELFF.